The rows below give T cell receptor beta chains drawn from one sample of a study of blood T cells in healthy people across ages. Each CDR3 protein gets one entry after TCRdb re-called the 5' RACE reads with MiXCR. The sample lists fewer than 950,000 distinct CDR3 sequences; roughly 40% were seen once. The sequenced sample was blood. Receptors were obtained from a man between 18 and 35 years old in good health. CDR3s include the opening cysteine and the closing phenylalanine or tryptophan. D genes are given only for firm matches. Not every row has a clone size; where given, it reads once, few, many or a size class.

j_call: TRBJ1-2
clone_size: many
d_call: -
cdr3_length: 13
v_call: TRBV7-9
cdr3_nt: TGTGCCAGCAGCTTAGGGACGACCTATGGCTACACCTTC
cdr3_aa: CASSLGTTYGYTF

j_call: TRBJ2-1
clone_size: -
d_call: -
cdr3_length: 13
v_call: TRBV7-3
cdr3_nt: TGTGCCAACAGCTTAAGGGTACCGGGTGAGCAGTTCTTC
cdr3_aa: CANSLRVPGEQFF

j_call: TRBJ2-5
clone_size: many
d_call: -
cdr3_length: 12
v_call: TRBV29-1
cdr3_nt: TGCAGCGCCGTGGGACACCAAGAGACCCAGTACTTC
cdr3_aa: CSAVGHQETQYF

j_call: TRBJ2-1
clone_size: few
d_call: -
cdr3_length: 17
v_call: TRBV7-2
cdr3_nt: TGTGCCAGCAGCACCTCCCGGGACGGGGGTCGTAGGGATGAGCAGTTCTTC
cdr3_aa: CASSTSRDGGRRDEQFF

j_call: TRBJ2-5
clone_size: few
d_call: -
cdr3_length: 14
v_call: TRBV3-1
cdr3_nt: TGTGCCAGCAGCCAAGATCCCGGATACAATGAGCAGTACTTC
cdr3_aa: CASSQDPGYNEQYF

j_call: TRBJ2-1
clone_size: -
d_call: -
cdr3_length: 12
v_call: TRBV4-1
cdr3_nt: TGCGCCAGCAGCCAAGACGGCAAAGAGCAGTTCTTC
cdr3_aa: CASSQDGKEQFF

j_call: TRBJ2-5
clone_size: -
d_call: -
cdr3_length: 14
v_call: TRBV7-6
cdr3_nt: TGTGCCAGCAGCTTATTAGAGAGCCAAGAGACCCAGTACTTC
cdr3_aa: CASSLLESQETQYF

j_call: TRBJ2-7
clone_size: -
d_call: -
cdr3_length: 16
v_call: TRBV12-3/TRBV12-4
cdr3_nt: TGTGCCAGCAGTTCCGATGCGGGTGGTTGGTCCGACGAGCAGTACTTC
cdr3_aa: CASSSDAGGWSDEQYF

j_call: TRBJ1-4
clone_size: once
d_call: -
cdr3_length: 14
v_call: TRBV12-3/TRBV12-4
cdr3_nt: TGTGCCAGCAGTTATAGGGATGCTAATGAAAAACTGTTTTTT
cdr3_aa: CASSYRDANEKLFF

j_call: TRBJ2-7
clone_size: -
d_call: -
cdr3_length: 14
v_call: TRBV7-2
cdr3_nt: TGTACCAGCAGCTTAGGCGGGGAAGGCTACGAGCAGTACTTC
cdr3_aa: CTSSLGGEGYEQYF

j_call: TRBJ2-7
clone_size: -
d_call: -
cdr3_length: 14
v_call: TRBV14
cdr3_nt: TGTGCCAGCAGCTTACGAACCGAGTTCTACGAGCAGTACTTC
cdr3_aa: CASSLRTEFYEQYF

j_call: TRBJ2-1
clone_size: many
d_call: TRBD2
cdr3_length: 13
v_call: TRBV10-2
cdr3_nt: TGCGCCGCCGGGACTAGCGGGTTCAATGAGCAGTTCTTC
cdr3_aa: CAAGTSGFNEQFF

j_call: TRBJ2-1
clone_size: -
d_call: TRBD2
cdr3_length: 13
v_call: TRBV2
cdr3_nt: TGTGCCAGCAGGGCCGACGGGAGGAATGGGCAGTTCTTC
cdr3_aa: CASRADGRNGQFF

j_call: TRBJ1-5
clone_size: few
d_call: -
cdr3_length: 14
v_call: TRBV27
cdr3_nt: TGTGCCAGCAGTTTATCAGGGTTCGGGCAGCCCCAGCATTTT
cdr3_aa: CASSLSGFGQPQHF

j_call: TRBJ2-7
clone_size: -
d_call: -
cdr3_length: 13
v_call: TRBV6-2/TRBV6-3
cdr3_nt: TGTGCCACCAACAGGGACTTTTCATACGAGCAGTACTTC
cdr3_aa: CATNRDFSYEQYF

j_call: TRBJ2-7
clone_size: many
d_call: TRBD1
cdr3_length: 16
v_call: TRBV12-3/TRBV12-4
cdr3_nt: TGTGCCAGCAGTTTAGGGGGACAGAAGACCTCCTACGAGCAGTACTTC
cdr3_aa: CASSLGGQKTSYEQYF

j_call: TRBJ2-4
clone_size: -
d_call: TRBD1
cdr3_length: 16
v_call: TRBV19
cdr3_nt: TGTGCCAGTAGTAGGGGAACCGGGACAGGGGACGAAGAGCAGTACTTC
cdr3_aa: CASSRGTGTGDEEQYF

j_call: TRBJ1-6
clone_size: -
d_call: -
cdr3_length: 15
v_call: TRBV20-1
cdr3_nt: TGCAGTGCTAAGTCCCAGGGGTCCTATAATTCACCCCTCCACTTT
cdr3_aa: CSAKSQGSYNSPLHF

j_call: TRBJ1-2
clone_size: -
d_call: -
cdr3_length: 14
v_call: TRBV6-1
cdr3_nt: TGTGCCAGCAGTGAAAGGTTGGGCAGCTATGGCTACACCTTC
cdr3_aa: CASSERLGSYGYTF

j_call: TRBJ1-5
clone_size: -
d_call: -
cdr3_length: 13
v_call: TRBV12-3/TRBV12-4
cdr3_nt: TGTGCCAGCAGTTTAGTGTCAGTTCAGCCCCAGCATTTT
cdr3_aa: CASSLVSVQPQHF

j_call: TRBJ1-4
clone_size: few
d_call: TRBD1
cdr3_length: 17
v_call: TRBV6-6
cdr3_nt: TGTGCCAGCAGTCCCCTTAGCCAGGGTCAGGGGGATGAAAAACTGTTTTTT
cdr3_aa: CASSPLSQGQGDEKLFF

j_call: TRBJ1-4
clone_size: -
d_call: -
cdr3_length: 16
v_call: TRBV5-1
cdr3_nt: TGCGCCAGCAGCCTAGTGGGACCTGGGGGCCAGGAAAAACTGTTTTTT
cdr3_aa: CASSLVGPGGQEKLFF

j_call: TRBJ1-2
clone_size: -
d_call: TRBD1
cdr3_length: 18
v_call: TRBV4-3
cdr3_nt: TGCGCCAGCAGCCAAGATCAGGGGGACCACCCTTCCTCCTATGGCTACACCTTC
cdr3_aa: CASSQDQGDHPSSYGYTF

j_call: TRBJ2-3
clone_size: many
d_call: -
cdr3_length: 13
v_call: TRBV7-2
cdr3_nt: TGTGCCAGCAGCTTAAACAGGGTAGATACGCAGTATTTT
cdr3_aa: CASSLNRVDTQYF

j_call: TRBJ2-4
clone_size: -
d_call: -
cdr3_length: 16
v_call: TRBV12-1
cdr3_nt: TGTGCCAGCAGCTTTGCGCGACAGGGGAGGCCAAACATTCAGTACTTC
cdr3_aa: CASSFARQGRPNIQYF

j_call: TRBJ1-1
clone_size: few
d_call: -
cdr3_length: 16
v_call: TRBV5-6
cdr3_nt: TGTGCCAGCAGCTCCTACCTTGGGGGCGGGGACACTGAAGCTTTCTTT
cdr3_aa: CASSSYLGGGDTEAFF

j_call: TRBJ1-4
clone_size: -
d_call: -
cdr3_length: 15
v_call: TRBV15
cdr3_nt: TGTGCCACCAGGACGACCAGACAGGCTAATGAAAAACTGTTTTTT
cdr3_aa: CATRTTRQANEKLFF

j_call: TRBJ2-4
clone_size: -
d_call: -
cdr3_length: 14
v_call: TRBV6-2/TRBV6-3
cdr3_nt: TGTGCCAGCAGCCCCGGGACCCTCAAAAACATTCAGTACTTC
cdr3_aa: CASSPGTLKNIQYF

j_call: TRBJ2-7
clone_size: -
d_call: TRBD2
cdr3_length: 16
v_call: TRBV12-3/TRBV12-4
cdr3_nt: TGTGCCAGCACCTTAGGAGCGGGAATTAGCTCCTACGAGCAGTACTTC
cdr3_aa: CASTLGAGISSYEQYF